One and the same sample provided the 17 T cell receptor beta chains below, sequenced in a study of read filtering for tumor transcriptome and immune sequencing. Molecular barcoded adaptors covering alpha/delta and beta/gamma chains were used on roughly 400 ng RNA. In TCRdb, the reads were re-called with MiXCR into one record per CDR3 protein. The sample records more than 30,000 distinct CDR3 sequences, about 14% being singletons. Sequenced material: a population of CD138-negative cells sorted from bone marrow. These receptors all come from a donor at least 40 years old with multiple myeloma.

The gene calls are TRBV6-1 and TRBJ2-1, with 7 bases fitting TRBD1. Germline V gene lookup returns CDR1 MNHNS and CDR2 SASEGT. The CDR3 spans 13 residues. J lost 7 bases, V lost 9 bases, and 9 bases had no gene match. CDR3 residues: CASRTGGFNEQFF. In DNA form, the CDR3 reads TGTGCCAGTAGGACAGGCGGTTTTAATGAGCAGTTCTTC.

Worth noting for this clonotype: A read error is possible here, since a much larger clone lies one base away. The genes are TRBV29-1 and TRBJ2-1; TRBD1 matches at 7 bases. CDR3 size: 15 residues. The J segment lost 4 bases and the V segment lost 8 bases, leaving 14 bases of the junction unmatched. Germline values: CDR1 SQVTM, CDR2 ANQGSEA. The CDR3 DNA reads as TGCAGCATTAGCGCCGGGACAGCGCGTTACAATGAGCAGTTCTTC. It translates to CSISAGTARYNEQFF.

Notes on this clonotype: A far larger clone lies a single base away; this is likely a read error. This chain uses TRBV7-3 with TRBJ2-7; TRBD2 agrees at 9 bases. Germline V CDR1 and CDR2: SGHTA, FQGTGA. This CDR3 is 14 amino acids long. The CDR3 bases are TGTGCCTGCAGCTCAAGCGGGGGGCCGGGCGAGCAGTACTTC. This translates into CACSSSGGPGEQYF.

This clonotype was seen at least ten times. The chain is built from TRBV6-1 and TRBJ1-4; D may be TRBD1 (5 bases). Trimming removed 4 bases at V and 5 bases at J, with 11 bases between. Germline V CDR1 and CDR2: MNHNS, SASEGT. This CDR3 comprises 14 residues. The CDR3 DNA sequence: TGTGCCAGCAGTGCCAGTGGGGGGAATGAAAAACTGTTTTTT. Translated, it gives CASSASGGNEKLFF.

Concerning this clonotype itself: A much larger clone sits a single nucleotide away, making a read error possible. The genes are TRBV4-3 and TRBJ2-3, with D unresolved. The CDR3 extends over 14 amino acids. Germline loops: CDR1 LGHNA, CDR2 YSLEER. The CDR3: CASSQDRTADTQCF. The CDR3, as DNA: TGCGCCAGCAGCCAAGATCGGACGGCAGATACGCAGTGTTTT.

This clonotype was seen at least ten times. The J gene is TRBJ2-1, the V gene TRBV12-3 or TRBV12-4, with 7 positions matching TRBD1. The CDR3 runs to 15 residues. V gave up 5 bases and J gave up 8 bases; unmatched junction bases: 12. CDR3 sequence reads: CASSEKGQTPHEQFF. CDR3 bases: TGTGCCAGCAGTGAAAAGGGACAGACCCCCCATGAGCAGTTCTTC.

This clonotype occurred many times. This chain connects TRBV29-1 to TRBJ1-1; no definite D call. Trimming removed 4 bases at V and 0 bases at J, with 6 bases between. This CDR3 has 12 amino acids. Germline CDR1 and CDR2: SQVTM and ANQGSEA. The CDR3 loop reads CSVGQMNTEAFF. CDR3 nucleotide sequence: TGCAGCGTTGGACAAATGAACACTGAAGCTTTCTTT.

Many counts were recorded for this clonotype. The chain joins TRBV28 to TRBJ2-7; 10 bases map to TRBD1. The CDR3 is 14 residues long. Losses at the gene ends were 7 bases for V and 5 bases for J; bases not matched to a gene: 8. Germline values: CDR1 MDHEN, CDR2 SYDVKM. CDR3 bases: TGTGCCAGCATCCTTGGGACAGGGGCCCACGAGCAGTACTTC. Protein sequence: CASILGTGAHEQYF.

This clonotype was counted a few times. This chain connects TRBV28 to TRBJ2-6; D is tentatively TRBD1 or TRBD2 (5 bases each). The germline CDR1 and CDR2 sequences are MDHEN and SYDVKM. The ends were cut back, 3 bases at V and 0 bases at J, with 9 bases in the middle. The CDR3 is made up of 16 amino acids. The CDR3 nucleotides are TGTGCCAGCAGTTTTGGGGGAACCTCTGGGGCCAACGTCCTGACTTTC. This translates into CASSFGGTSGANVLTF.

This clonotype has more than one count but fewer than ten. A read error may be the cause here, since a much bigger clone is one base away. The chain is built from TRBV6-6 and TRBJ1-1; D not resolved. Germline-derived CDR1 and CDR2 are MNHNY and SVGAGI (reference sequence). The CDR3 length is 15 residues. The CDR3 is CASSSGWSGNTEAVF. CDR3 in DNA: TGTGCCAGCAGTTCGGGGTGGTCCGGGAACACTGAAGCTGTCTTT.

Concerning this clonotype itself: A much larger clone lies a single base off, so this may be a read error. V usage is TRBV4-3 and J usage is TRBJ2-4, with 7 bases aligning to TRBD1. CDR1 is LGHNA, CDR2 YSLEER, per germline. The CDR3 runs to 15 residues. The DNA for the CDR3 is TGCGCCCGCAGCCAAGGCTTGACAGGGAAAAACATTCAGTACTTC. Translated, it gives CARSQGLTGKNIQYF.

Regarding this clonotype: A read error likely explains this, since a far larger clone differs by one base. This chain links TRBV10-3 with TRBJ1-2; 9 nucleotides align to TRBD1. V lost 4 bases and J lost 4; bases outside the gene matches: 1. Germline lookup yields CDR1 ENHRY and CDR2 SYGVKD. The CDR3 is 13 residues long. The CDR3 bases are TGTGCCATCAGTGGGGGACAGGGCTATGGCTACACCTTC. This sequence encodes CAISGGQGYGYTF.

On this clonotype: This may be a read error: a much more frequent sequence differs by one nucleotide. The conserved phenylalanine or tryptophan normally closing the CDR3 is absent here, so this likely arose from a read error. The chain carries TRBV29-1 and TRBJ1-1; tentative D call: TRBD1 (5 bases). V was pared by 5 bases and J by 1 base, with 17 bases between. This CDR3 spans 15 amino acids. Germline V gives CDR1 SQVTM, CDR2 ANQGSEA. For the CDR3, the DNA is TGCAGCGTTCTATCACCATTAACAGGGAACACTGAAGCTTTCCTT. Translation gives CSVLSPLTGNTEAFL.

This clonotype has a count of ten or more. The genes are TRBV19 and TRBJ1-1; D perhaps matches TRBD1 (5 bases). Trimming took off 3 bases at V and 1 base at J, with 9 bases between the two ends. The CDR3 runs to 14 residues. Germline-derived CDR1 and CDR2 are LNHDA and SQIVND (reference sequence). As DNA, the CDR3 is TGTGCCAGTAGTATCTTCGGGGGGAACACTGAAGCTTTCTTT. This translates into CASSIFGGNTEAFF.

This clonotype was counted at least ten times. The V call is TRBV20-1, the J call TRBJ1-3, with 9 bases lining up with TRBD1. There are 13 residues in the CDR3. Germline CDR1 reads DFQATT; CDR2 reads SNEGSKA (reference sequence). V gave up 3 bases and J gave up 6 bases; unmatched junction bases: 3. The CDR3 is CSASLQGANTIYF. The DNA for the CDR3 is TGCAGTGCTAGCCTACAGGGGGCAAACACCATATATTTT.

This clonotype has ten or more counts. This chain links TRBV6-6 with TRBJ2-3; possibly TRBD2 for D (5 bases). This CDR3 is built from 20 residues. Germline values: CDR1 MNHNY, CDR2 SVGAGI (reference sequence). Trimming took off 2 bases at V and 3 bases at J, with 27 bases between the two ends. This CDR3 reads CASSYTASLAPSPLTDTQYF. The CDR3 DNA sequence: TGTGCCAGCAGTTACACGGCCTCCCTAGCCCCATCCCCACTAACAGATACGCAGTATTTT.

This clonotype was seen a few times. Given a far larger clone just one base away, this is likely a sequencing read error. The chain joins TRBV7-9 to TRBJ2-1, with no clear D. The CDR3 spans 15 residues. CDR1 SEHNR and CDR2 FQNEAQ come from the germline V gene (reference sequence). CDR3 in DNA: TGTGCCAGCACCCTTAGACCCGCAACATACAATGAGCGGTTCTTC. It translates to CASTLRPATYNERFF.